These T cell receptor beta chains were read from a single sample in a study of technical replicates of blood from a handful of donors. TCRdb's table, derived via immunoSEQ multiplex PCR, lists solely in-frame clones and lacks some. Of fewer than 65,000 clones listed, 87% are singletons. The specimen was PBMCs. Receptors originate from a human donor in good health. Some clones in this sample may be carry-over from other donors' samples. Each CDR3 is given with its conserved first and last residue. Fields, in order: J gene, D gene, clone size, V gene, CDR3 protein, CDR3 DNA. The D gene is left open where the match is weak. Some rows have no size entry. The others give once, few or many, or a class for an expanded clone.

>TRBJ1-1|.|.|TRBV7-2
CASSMGREKTEAFF
TGTGCCAGCAGCATGGGACGGGAGAAGACTGAAGCTTTCTTT
>TRBJ1-3|.|.|TRBV2
CASSFFHTIYF
TGTGCCAGCAGTTTCTTCCACACCATATATTTT
>TRBJ1-4|TRBD1|once|TRBV7-9
CASRETGVNEKLFF
TGTGCCAGCAGGGAGACAGGGGTTAATGAAAAACTGTTTTTT
>TRBJ2-7|TRBD2|.|TRBV7-9
CASSQDTSGSYEQYF
TGTGCCAGCAGCCAAGATACTAGCGGGAGTTACGAGCAGTACTTC
>TRBJ1-4|TRBD1|.|TRBV25-1
CASSEYGTDTAGLFF
TGTGCCAGCAGTGAATATGGGACAGATACGGCGGGACTGTTTTTT
>TRBJ2-3|TRBD2|.|TRBV18
CASSPQSSGGPDTQYF
TGTGCCAGCTCACCACAATCTAGCGGGGGGCCAGATACGCAGTATTTT
>TRBJ1-5|.|.|TRBV19
CASSMSQSYQPQHF
TGTGCCAGTAGTATGTCCCAGTCCTATCAGCCCCAGCATTTT
>TRBJ1-4|TRBD1|.|TRBV29-1
CSVERSGGNEKLFF
TGCAGCGTTGAAAGGTCAGGGGGAAATGAAAAACTGTTTTTT
>TRBJ2-1|TRBD2|.|TRBV4-1
CASSQGVEREIFLFF
TGCGCCAGCAGCCAAGGGGTAGAGCGGGAGATCTTCCTGTTCTTC
>TRBJ1-5|.|once|TRBV7-3
CASSLNGNSNQPQHF
TGTGCCAGCAGCTTAAACGGGAATAGCAATCAGCCCCAGCATTTT
>TRBJ2-1|.|.|TRBV27
CASSLRPDMNYNEQFF
TGTGCCAGCAGTCTCAGACCCGACATGAACTACAATGAGCAGTTCTTC
>TRBJ2-6|.|once|TRBV4-1
CASSQDRGTDVLTF
TGCGCCAGCAGCCAAGACAGAGGGACTGACGTCCTGACTTTC
>TRBJ1-5|.|.|TRBV6-1
CASSGDRQTPIYSNQPQHF
TGTGCCAGCAGTGGCGACAGGCAAACGCCGATTTATAGCAATCAGCCCCAGCATTTT
>TRBJ2-1|.|.|TRBV30
CAWGLGSTYNEQFF
TGTGCCTGGGGGCTGGGCAGCACCTACAATGAGCAGTTCTTC
>TRBJ2-1|TRBD2|.|TRBV4-1
CASSQVISGRGNEQFF
TGCGCCAGCAGCCAAGTTATCAGCGGGAGAGGGAATGAGCAGTTCTTC
>TRBJ2-7|TRBD1|.|TRBV6-6
CASSYRDRDHEQYF
TGTGCCAGCAGTTACCGGGACAGGGACCACGAGCAGTACTTC
>TRBJ2-3|.|.|TRBV2
CASRDRSDTQYF
TGTGCCAGCAGGGACAGATCGGATACGCAGTATTTT
>TRBJ2-7|TRBD1|.|TRBV6-6
CATTGGYPYEQYF
TGTGCGACCACAGGGGGATACCCCTACGAGCAGTACTTC
>TRBJ2-1|TRBD2|.|TRBV15
CATSTTGWGLVFYEQFF
TGTGCCACCAGCACCACCGGGTGGGGACTAGTTTTTTATGAGCAGTTCTTC
>TRBJ2-3|TRBD1|.|TRBV7-9
CASTTGTGTDTQYF
TGTGCCAGCACTACCGGGACAGGGACAGATACGCAGTATTTT
>TRBJ2-1|.|once|TRBV6-5
CASSHRAGEQFF
TGTGCCAGCAGCCACAGGGCCGGTGAGCAGTTCTTC
>TRBJ2-5|TRBD2|.|TRBV9
CASSRLAGAETQYF
TGTGCCAGCAGCCGACTAGCGGGAGCAGAGACCCAGTACTTC